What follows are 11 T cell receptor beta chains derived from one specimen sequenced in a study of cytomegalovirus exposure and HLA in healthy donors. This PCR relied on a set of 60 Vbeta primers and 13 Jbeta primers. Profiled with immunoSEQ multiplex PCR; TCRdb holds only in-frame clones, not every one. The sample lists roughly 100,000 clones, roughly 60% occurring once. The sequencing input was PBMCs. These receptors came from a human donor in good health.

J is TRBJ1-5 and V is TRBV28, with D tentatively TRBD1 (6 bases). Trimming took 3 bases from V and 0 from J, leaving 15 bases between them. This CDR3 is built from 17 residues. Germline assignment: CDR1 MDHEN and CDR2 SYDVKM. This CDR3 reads CASSFPRTVYSNQPQHF. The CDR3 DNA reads TGTGCCAGCAGTTTCCCCCGGACAGTCTATAGCAATCAGCCCCAGCATTTT.

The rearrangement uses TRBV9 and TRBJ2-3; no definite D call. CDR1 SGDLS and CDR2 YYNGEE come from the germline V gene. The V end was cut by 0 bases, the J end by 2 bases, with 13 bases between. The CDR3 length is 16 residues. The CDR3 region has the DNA TGTGCCAGCAGCGTAGCCCCGACTTTAACCACAGATACGCAGTATTTT. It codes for CASSVAPTLTTDTQYF.

The CDR3 coding sequence is TGTGCCAGCAGGGACTATTCCGGGCACGAGCAGTACTTC. It codes for CASRDYSGHEQYF. V and J are TRBV6-1 and TRBJ2-7, with a weak D call TRBD2 (6 bases). The V gene lost 6 bases and the J gene lost 5 bases, with 14 bases spanning the gap. Per the germline V gene, CDR1 is MNHNS and CDR2 is SASEGT. The CDR3 consists of 13 residues.

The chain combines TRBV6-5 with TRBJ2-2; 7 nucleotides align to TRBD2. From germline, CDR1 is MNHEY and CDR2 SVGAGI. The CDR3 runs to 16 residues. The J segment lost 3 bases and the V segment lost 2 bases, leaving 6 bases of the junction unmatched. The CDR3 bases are TGTGCCAGCAGTTACGGGGCTAGCGGAGACACCGGGGAGCTGTTTTTT. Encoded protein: CASSYGASGDTGELFF.

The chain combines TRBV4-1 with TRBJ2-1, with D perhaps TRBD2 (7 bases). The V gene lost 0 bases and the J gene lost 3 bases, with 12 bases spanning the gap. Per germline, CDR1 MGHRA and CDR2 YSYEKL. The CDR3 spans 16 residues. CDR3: CASSQDRGGDYNEQFF. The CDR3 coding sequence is TGCGCCAGCAGCCAAGATCGAGGGGGGGACTACAATGAGCAGTTCTTC.

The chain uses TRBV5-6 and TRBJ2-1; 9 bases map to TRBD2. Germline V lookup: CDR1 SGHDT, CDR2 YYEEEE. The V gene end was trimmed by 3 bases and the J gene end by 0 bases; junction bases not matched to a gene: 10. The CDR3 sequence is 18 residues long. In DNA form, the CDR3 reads TGTGCCAGCAGCTACTTAGCGGGAGTCCCACTCTCCTACAATGAGCAGTTCTTC. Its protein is CASSYLAGVPLSYNEQFF.

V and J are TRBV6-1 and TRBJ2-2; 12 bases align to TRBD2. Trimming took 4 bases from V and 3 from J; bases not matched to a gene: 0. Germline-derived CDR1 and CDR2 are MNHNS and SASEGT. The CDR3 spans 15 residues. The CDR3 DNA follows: TGTGCCAGCAGTGGACTAGCGGGAGACACCGGGGAGCTGTTTTTT. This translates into CASSGLAGDTGELFF.

CDR3 bases: TGTGCCAGCAGTTTAAGCCGTGCAGGAGGATCCAACTATGGCTACACCTTC. Its translation is CASSLSRAGGSNYGYTF. The V call is TRBV27, the J call TRBJ1-2; no firm D call. The V gene's germline CDR1 is MNHEY and CDR2 SMNVEV (reference sequence). There are 17 residues in the CDR3. V lost 2 bases, J lost 2 bases, and 18 bases lay in between.

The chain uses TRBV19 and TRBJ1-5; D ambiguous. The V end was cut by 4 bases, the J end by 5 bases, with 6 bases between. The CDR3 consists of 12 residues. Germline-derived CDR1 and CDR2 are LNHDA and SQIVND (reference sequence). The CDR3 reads CASSTLDQPQHF. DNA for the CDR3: TGTGCCAGTAGTACCCTAGATCAGCCCCAGCATTTT.

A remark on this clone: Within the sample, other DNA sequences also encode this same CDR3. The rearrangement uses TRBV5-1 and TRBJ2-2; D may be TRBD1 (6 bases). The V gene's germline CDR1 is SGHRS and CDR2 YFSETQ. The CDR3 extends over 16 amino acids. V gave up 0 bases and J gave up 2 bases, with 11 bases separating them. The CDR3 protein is CASSLVSGTNTGELFF. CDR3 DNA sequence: TGCGCCAGCAGCTTGGTGTCTGGGACAAACACCGGGGAGCTGTTTTTT.

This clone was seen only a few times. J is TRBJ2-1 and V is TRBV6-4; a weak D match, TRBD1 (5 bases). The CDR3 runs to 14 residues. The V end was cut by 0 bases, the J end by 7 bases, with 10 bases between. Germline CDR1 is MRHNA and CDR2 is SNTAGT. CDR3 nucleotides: TGTGCCAGCAGTGACTCGAACAGGATAAATGAGCAGTTCTTC. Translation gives CASSDSNRINEQFF.